This TCR beta chain was captured in a study of T cells in Graves' hyperthyroidism and ophthalmopathy. At the level of the study: Before any treatment, at initial diagnosis, peripheral blood was collected.

With 5 bases removed from V and 3 bases from J, the gap between germline ends came to 10 bases. Per germline, CDR1 MDHEN and CDR2 SYDVKM. The length of the CDR3 is 13 residues. This clonotype was counted many times. Researchers took RNA transcripts and amplified the TCR beta CDR3 regions from them. The HTBI primer set served for first-round RT-PCR of the TCR CDR3. TCRdb analysed the multiplex PCR reads with MiXCR anew, one entry per CDR3 protein. This table has about 360,000 distinct CDR3 sequences, 13% appearing once. Researchers defined stable Graves' hyperthyroidism as no ophthalmopathy progression within 18 months.

J is TRBJ2-5 and V is TRBV28, with a tentative D call TRBD2 (5 bases). This receptor was taken from a woman aged 18-35 years with Graves' hyperthyroidism. Material for sequencing was blood. The CDR3 DNA follows: TGTGCCAGCAGTCTCGGGCGGGAAGAGACCCAGTACTTC. This encodes CASSLGREETQYF.